One TCR beta chain is described in this entry. Its antigen is undetermined. Template switching added a universal primer site; cDNA carried unique molecular identifiers. TCRdb passed the 5' RACE reads through MiXCR, listing each CDR3 protein once. The sample carries hundreds of thousands of distinct CDR3 sequences, about 7.6% recorded once. This specimen comes from a study of identical twins. Whole-study results and caveats: Part of the zero-insertion signal could reflect confounding by invariant MAIT and iNKT cells. Twin pairs' shared out-of-frame alpha sequences were enriched in low generation probability. Cross-sectional statistics, not tracking of the same donors, supported the conclusions.

V was trimmed by 5 bases and J by 3 bases, leaving 16 bases between them. CDR3 size: 15 residues. These data are also associated with another study on yellow fever vaccine responses in identical twins.

The sample consisted of PBMCs. J is TRBJ1-1 and V is TRBV12-3 or TRBV12-4, with D unresolved. The clonotype comes from a woman in her late teens or twenties in good health. The CDR3 bases are TGTGCCAGCAGTCTCAGTTGGGCCCGGGACACTGAAGCTTTCTTT. This codes for CASSLSWARDTEAFF.